This T cell receptor beta chain came from a study of vaccination effects on CD4 cells after COVID-19. The V gene's germline CDR1 is LGHNA and CDR2 YNFKEQ. This CDR3 is 16 amino acids long. The J segment lost 3 bases and the V segment lost 4 bases, leaving 7 bases of the junction unmatched. Only in-frame clones appear in the TCRdb table, and some are missing; sequencing was by immunoSEQ multiplex PCR. The sample yields 14,000 or so clones, around 79% seen once. Before sequencing took place, the ViraFEST assay used viral peptide pools to expand antigen-specific CD4+ T cells. Subsequent to approximately 9 days of culture, CD4+ T cells were isolated. Infection dated between March and December 2020, before the Alpha, Beta and Delta variants reached the United States. Each participant was administered two doses of either the BNT162b2 or the mRNA-1273 vaccine. Comments on this clone: Antigen: not known.

The sample was CD4+ T cells from PBMCs cultured with HCoV-NL63 spike peptides, taken after COVID-19 vaccination. This clonotype originated in a human donor who had a prior SARS-CoV-2 infection. The chain employs TRBV4-2 and TRBJ2-7; TRBD2 matches at 12 bases. The CDR3 region has the DNA TGTGCCAGCAGCCCGACTAGCGGGAGCGGTCTCTACGAGCAGTACTTC. Protein product: CASSPTSGSGLYEQYF.